Listed below are T cell receptor beta chains from one sample, sequenced in a study of identical twins. TCRdb re-analysed the 5' RACE reads in MiXCR, keeping a single row per CDR3 protein. The data show some 900,000 distinct CDR3 sequences, 12% seen once. These sequences were also reported in another study, on yellow fever vaccine responses in identical twins.

Sequencing was carried out using PBMCs. These receptors were obtained from a young woman in good health. Both conserved end residues are part of each CDR3. Each record gives: V gene, clone size, D gene, J gene, CDR3 protein, CDR3 DNA. D genes are given only for firm matches. Clone size appears in some rows only: once, few, many, or a class for an expanded clone.

TRBV7-9	few	NA	TRBJ2-1	CASRTDNEQFF	TGTGCCAGCCGTACGGACAATGAGCAGTTCTTC
TRBV6-2/TRBV6-3	few	NA	TRBJ2-5	CASRFLGNQETQYF	TGTGCCAGCAGGTTCCTGGGGAATCAAGAGACCCAGTACTTC
TRBV24-1	NA	NA	TRBJ2-1	CATSGISGYNEQFF	TGTGCCACCAGTGGGATTTCGGGCTACAATGAGCAGTTCTTC
TRBV7-2	few	NA	TRBJ2-5	CASAPWMETQYF	TGTGCCAGCGCTCCTTGGATGGAGACCCAGTACTTC
TRBV5-5	few	TRBD2	TRBJ2-7	CASSFGLAGVEQYF	TGTGCCAGCAGCTTCGGTCTAGCGGGAGTCGAGCAGTACTTC
TRBV6-5	NA	TRBD1	TRBJ2-2	CASSYSGTGGTSNTGELFF	TGTGCCAGCAGTTACTCGGGGACAGGGGGCACCTCGAACACCGGGGAGCTGTTTTTT
TRBV6-1	NA	NA	TRBJ2-1	CASKGLEPYNEQFF	TGTGCCAGCAAGGGGCTAGAGCCCTACAATGAGCAGTTCTTC
TRBV10-3	NA	NA	TRBJ2-1	CAIREGLYNEQFF	TGTGCCATCAGGGAGGGCCTCTACAATGAGCAGTTCTTC
TRBV20-1	NA	NA	TRBJ1-3	CSATIGYSGNTIYF	TGCAGTGCAACGATTGGGTACTCTGGAAACACCATATATTTT
TRBV6-1	NA	NA	TRBJ1-5	CASSHRETGQPQHF	TGTGCCAGCAGTCATAGGGAGACTGGTCAGCCCCAGCATTTT
TRBV12-3/TRBV12-4	few	NA	TRBJ2-1	CASSLFRITPSNEQFF	TGTGCCAGCAGTTTGTTTCGGATAACCCCGTCCAATGAGCAGTTCTTC
TRBV20-1	NA	NA	TRBJ2-3	CSASLDRSTSTDTQYF	TGCAGTGCTAGCCTTGACAGGTCCACTAGCACAGATACGCAGTATTTT
TRBV15	NA	NA	TRBJ2-5	CATSRETPGHIKETQYF	TGTGCCACCAGCAGAGAGACCCCGGGACACATAAAAGAGACCCAGTACTTC
TRBV5-1	few	TRBD1	TRBJ2-2	CASSLAQGADTGELFF	TGCGCCAGCAGCTTGGCTCAGGGGGCGGACACCGGGGAGCTGTTTTTT
TRBV24-1	NA	NA	TRBJ2-3	CGTSASPIASNKVDTQYF	TGTGGCACCAGTGCTTCGCCCATCGCCAGCAATAAGGTAGATACGCAGTATTTT
TRBV20-1	many	NA	TRBJ2-3	CSAGSSTAPHF	TGCAGTGCTGGTTCGAGCACAGCACCCCATTTT
TRBV9	few	TRBD2	TRBJ2-5	CASSGPGLAGQETQYF	TGTGCCAGCAGCGGACCGGGACTAGCGGGGCAAGAGACCCAGTACTTC
TRBV14	NA	NA	TRBJ1-2	CASSPQINYGYTF	TGTGCCAGCAGCCCCCAGATTAACTATGGCTACACCTTC
TRBV29-1	few	TRBD1	TRBJ2-5	CSAPGQGAQETQYF	TGCAGCGCCCCGGGACAGGGGGCTCAAGAGACCCAGTACTTC
TRBV7-9	NA	NA	TRBJ2-2	CASSFWQENTGELFF	TGTGCCAGCAGCTTTTGGCAGGAGAACACCGGGGAGCTGTTTTTT
TRBV10-3	many	NA	TRBJ1-1	CAIAGLANTEAFF	TGTGCCATCGCGGGACTCGCGAACACTGAAGCTTTCTTT
TRBV5-4	few	NA	TRBJ2-3	CARPPRSSTDTQYF	TGTGCCCGGCCTCCCAGATCTAGCACAGATACGCAGTATTTT
TRBV2	few	TRBD1	TRBJ2-1	CASMAGQVFNEQFF	TGTGCCAGTATGGCCGGACAGGTTTTCAATGAGCAGTTCTTC
TRBV20-1	few	TRBD2	TRBJ2-3	CSARDGTSGRITTDTQYF	TGCAGTGCTAGAGACGGGACTAGCGGGAGAATCACGACAGATACGCAGTATTTT
TRBV5-1	many	TRBD1	TRBJ1-1	CASSLGTGEPFF	TGCGCCAGCAGCTTGGGGACAGGGGAGCCTTTCTTT
TRBV23-1	NA	TRBD2	TRBJ2-1	CASSPSPGLAGPIPCNEQFF	TGCGCCAGCAGTCCATCCCCGGGACTAGCGGGTCCCATCCCTTGTAATGAGCAGTTCTTC
TRBV4-1	few	TRBD1	TRBJ2-3	CASSQGLDREGTDTQYF	TGCGCCAGCAGCCAGGGGTTGGACAGGGAAGGGACAGATACGCAGTATTTT
TRBV11-2	few	NA	TRBJ2-1	CASSSWAKPDEQFF	TGTGCCAGCAGCTCTTGGGCCAAACCGGATGAGCAGTTCTTC
TRBV11-2	NA	NA	TRBJ2-3	CASSLTDYFTDTQYF	TGTGCCAGCAGCTTGACGGACTATTTCACAGATACGCAGTATTTT
TRBV6-1	many	TRBD1	TRBJ2-1	CASRTGYWGNEQFF	TGTGCCAGCAGGACAGGGTATTGGGGCAATGAGCAGTTCTTC
TRBV11-2	NA	NA	TRBJ2-4	CASSPRQIAKNIQYF	TGTGCCAGCAGCCCCAGACAGATAGCCAAAAACATTCAGTACTTC